This TCR beta chain was identified during a study of T cell repertoires in cytomegalovirus infection. Looking at the study overall: Through public TCR beta signatures, both CMV infection and matching HLA type were indicated. Study-level points and caveats: Dominating the ex vivo response were HLA-C-restricted CMV-specific TCR beta clonotypes.

Worth noting for this clonotype: Its antigen is as yet unknown. The junction and the germline gene differ at one end; a read error may be behind it.

TCRdb recomputed calls from the reads with MiXCR, one row per CDR3 protein. The sample holds 700,000 to 900,000 distinct CDR3 sequences, almost 30% seen once. This clonotype originated in a human donor in good health (CMV status not recorded). Some clones in this sample may be carry-over from other donors' samples. Sequencing used cultured CD8+ T cells from PBMCs, obtained from culture after CMV antigen stimulation.

CDR3 region: CASSLMGLAGPNIGELFF. The CDR3 DNA reads as TGTGCCAGCAGCCTTATGGGGCTAGCGGGGCCGAACATCGGGGAGCTGTTTTTT. This chain uses TRBV14 with TRBJ2-2; 9 bases align to TRBD2. This CDR3 comprises 18 residues. Germline-derived CDR1 and CDR2 are SGHDN and FVKESK.